This is a list of T cell receptor beta chains from one sample in a study of T cells after yellow fever vaccination. A single record per CDR3 protein comes from TCRdb applying MiXCR to the 5' RACE reads. The profile shows 100,000 to 150,000 distinct CDR3 sequences, about 8.2% of them singletons. The sequences come from CD8+ T cells sorted from PBMCs, collected on the day of the yellow fever booster vaccination. The origin of the receptors is a man aged 18 to 29 who received the YFV17D yellow fever vaccine. Each CDR3 is given without its conserved first and last residue. Each record gives: V gene, D gene, CDR3 protein. A D gene is named only where the DNA matches it firmly.

>TRBV4-3|NA
ASSQGVADYSGNTIY
>TRBV15|TRBD2
ATSGRLAQGDTQY
>TRBV27|NA
ASSLSGPLLNTGELF
>TRBV7-9|NA
ASSSGMGESYEQY
>TRBV7-2|NA
ASSSPEEAEAF
>TRBV7-6|TRBD1
ASTAFGDRGPYEQY
>TRBV3-1|NA
ASSQTGTTQETQY
>TRBV7-6|TRBD1
ASSSHDRDVGELF
>TRBV4-1|NA
ASSHQWTQGWEQY
>TRBV10-2|NA
ASSESGVPKRPQETQY
>TRBV7-8|NA
ASSLSTPLFNQPQH
>TRBV5-6|TRBD1
ASSTTGAEQY
>TRBV6-5|NA
ASSYRTKRHLAAVSGELF
>TRBV19|NA
ASSIGGVAEAF
>TRBV9|TRBD2
ASSVVGLARDEQF
>TRBV10-3|NA
AISGGGLAGELF
>TRBV7-7|NA
ASSLVAGHEQF
>TRBV7-9|TRBD1
ASSFETGGPLYGYT
>TRBV24-1|NA
ATSALDSEASPLH
>TRBV20-1|NA
SARSSVGELF
>TRBV7-8|TRBD2
ASSLGVTSGGYNEQF
>TRBV12-3/TRBV12-4|NA
ASSFGPQY
>TRBV10-2|TRBD2
ASSESHGTSEYEQY
>TRBV30|NA
AWNRVVTDTQY
>TRBV7-9|NA
ASSRGPNEQF
>TRBV7-2|NA
ASSSYRVRYGYT
>TRBV6-6|NA
ASSLSPNYGYT
>TRBV6-4|TRBD2
ASSDGGEGHEQF
>TRBV4-2|NA
ASSQGSGNQPQH
>TRBV7-8|NA
ASSLNLEASNNEQF
>TRBV29-1|TRBD2
SVRREGEQF
>TRBV7-8|TRBD2
ASSFPAGGDSSTDTQY
>TRBV4-3|NA
ASSQDPKDEQY
>TRBV10-2|NA
ASSTTNTGELF
>TRBV12-3/TRBV12-4|NA
ASRRDWDGTNEKLF
>TRBV6-6|NA
ASSYSSGSGGEFDGYT
>TRBV25-1|NA
ASSAQGSGNTIY
>TRBV4-2|NA
ASSQEVSARNTEAF
>TRBV11-2|NA
ASSLDSWAAAYNEQF
>TRBV23-1|TRBD2
ASSQQRGTTDTQY
>TRBV5-5|TRBD1
ASSPLRGQGSSPGSYNEQF
>TRBV6-5|NA
ASSPTSNEQF
>TRBV7-9|NA
ASSLGTSGKF
>TRBV29-1|NA
SVEDPRDGLF
>TRBV21-1|NA
ASSASGRDKNNEQF
>TRBV11-2|NA
ASSPHRAYEQY
>TRBV6-6|TRBD1
ASTSDRASNQPQH
>TRBV6-2/TRBV6-3|NA
ASSSMAGTNFEAF
>TRBV5-5|NA
ASSSGGAGYT
>TRBV4-1|NA
ASSQSRSSYNEQF